Each of the 8 T cell receptor beta chains below was sequenced from the same sample in a study of control samples from healthy donors and cancer patients. TCRdb keeps only in-frame clones here, not all; method: immunoSEQ multiplex PCR. The data contain 150,000 to 200,000 clones, about nine tenths of them singletons. Sequenced sample: blood. The source of these receptors is a woman aged 25 to 39 in good health.

The sample holds a few counts of this clone. The gene calls are TRBV19 and TRBJ1-5; no definite D call. There are 14 residues in the CDR3. Deletions cut 0 bases from V and 2 bases from J, with 5 bases between. Germline values: CDR1 LNHDA, CDR2 SQIVND (reference sequence). This CDR3 is CASSIETGNQPQHF. The CDR3, as DNA: TGTGCCAGTAGTATAGAGACGGGCAATCAGCCCCAGCATTTT.

The rearrangement joins TRBV15 to TRBJ2-3; TRBD2 matches 16 bases. Germline values: CDR1 LNHNV, CDR2 YYDKDF (reference sequence). This CDR3 is 15 amino acids long. With 8 bases clipped from V and 6 bases from J, the junction kept 5 bases outside the gene matches. The CDR3 DNA follows: TGTGCCACCGGGACTAGCGGGAGGGCCGGGGATACGCAGTATTTT. Translating it yields CATGTSGRAGDTQYF.

This clone appeared once. The V and J genes are TRBV5-1 and TRBJ1-1, with a weak D call TRBD1 (5 bases). Germline CDR1 reads SGHRS; CDR2 reads YFSETQ. Trimming removed 0 bases from V and 4 bases from J, with 7 bases in between. The CDR3 extends over 13 amino acids. The CDR3 reads CASSLAGTTEAFF. CDR3 sequence (DNA): TGCGCCAGCAGCTTGGCTGGGACCACTGAAGCTTTCTTT. Combining the CDR3 with reference TRBV5-1 and TRBJ1-1 gives the whole variable domain KAGVTQTPRYLIKTRGQQVTLSCSPISGHRSVSWYQQTPGQGLQFLFEYFSETQRNKGNFPGRFSGRQFSNSRSEMNVSTLELGDSALYLCASSLAGTTEAFFGQGTRLTVV.

The V and J genes are TRBV7-2 and TRBJ1-1; D might be TRBD1 (5 bases). The CDR3 has 13 amino acids. Germline loops: CDR1 SGHTA, CDR2 FQGNSA. V dropped 5 bases and J dropped 2 bases, with 9 bases sitting between them. In DNA, the CDR3 is TGTGCCAGCAGCGACCAGGGAAACACTGAAGCTTTCTTT. Encoded protein: CASSDQGNTEAFF.

This sequence joins TRBV12-3 or TRBV12-4 and TRBJ1-1; D might be TRBD1 (5 bases). The CDR3 has 13 residues. V was clipped by 3 bases and J by 8 bases, with 13 bases between them. The CDR3 reads CASSFRGGSEAFF. The CDR3 bases are TGTGCCAGCAGTTTCCGGGGGGGTTCCGAAGCTTTCTTT.

The V call is TRBV6-4, the J call TRBJ2-1; 11 positions match TRBD2. This CDR3 is 14 amino acids long. Germline-derived CDR1 and CDR2 are MRHNA and SNTAGT. V was clipped by 4 bases and J by 6 bases; unmatched bases: 2. This chain's CDR3 is CASSGLAGGNEQFF. The CDR3 bases are TGTGCCAGCAGTGGCCTAGCGGGAGGCAATGAGCAGTTCTTC.

This clone was picked up one time. The DNA for the CDR3 is TGTGCCAGCAGGGCCCAGGTGGGGCAAGAGACCCAGTACTTC. Amino acids: CASRAQVGQETQYF. The chain combines TRBV2 with TRBJ2-5, with D unresolved. CDR3 length: 14 amino acids. Germline loops: CDR1 SNHLY, CDR2 FYNNEI. The V and J ends lost 6 bases and 2 bases respectively, with 13 bases between them.

The rearrangement links TRBV2 to TRBJ2-5; D remains ambiguous. V gave up 6 bases and J gave up 2 bases, with 4 bases separating them. This CDR3 has 11 residues. CDR1 and CDR2 (germline): SNHLY, FYNNEI. In DNA, the CDR3 is TGTGCCAGCAGACAGCAAGAGACCCAGTACTTC. Translating it yields CASRQQETQYF.